This TCR beta chain was recorded in a study of blood T cell repertoires in COVID-19. Across the whole study: Sample material is recorded as cDNA or gDNA derived from T cells, B-cell-depleted T cells, or PBMCs.

Study processing details: Reference gene primer amplification yielded estimated nucleated cell counts. The protocol was immunoSEQ multiplex PCR, while the TCRdb copy is restricted to in-frame clones and leaves out a portion. The D gene and trimming were derived from the DNA, and the V and J assignments and clone size from that table. The sample lists 90,000 or so clones; about 83% were seen once. Seattle enrolled patients during active infection and tracked them longitudinally. V shed 4 bases and J shed 0 bases, with 14 bases lying between them. CDR1 is SGDLS, CDR2 YYNGEE, per germline. This CDR3 has 17 amino acids.

The rearrangement uses TRBV9 and TRBJ1-6; D may be TRBD1 (6 bases). The clonotype originates from a woman between 55 and 75 years old with COVID-19, enrolled during active disease. Sequencing was carried out using peripheral blood. CDR3 loop: CASSSPRGSSYNSPLHF. The CDR3 DNA follows: TGTGCCAGCAGCTCCCCCAGGGGCAGCTCCTATAATTCACCCCTCCACTTT.